This T cell receptor beta chain originates from a study of cytomegalovirus exposure and HLA in healthy donors. Overall study results and limits: Per a later analysis, under 20,000 TCR beta sequences showed association with HLA alleles at 0.05 false discovery rate. A reported reduction in N-insertions relative to the approximately 600-donor mean was seen in an Asian-associated ancestry cluster in a later analysis.

While unrecorded immune exposures were likely, the donors were nominally healthy when sampled. A multiplex PCR was run with 60 Vbeta primers and 13 Jbeta primers. Under the authors' procedure: Among the unique TCR beta chains that a later analysis counted, about 81 million in all, some 10 million were shared. Some clones are missing from TCRdb's copy, which holds only in-frame ones; the method was immunoSEQ multiplex PCR. The V and J calls and the clone size are those of that table, but D and trimming were determined from the DNA. The sample carries 180,000 or so clones, about 83% recorded once. V was cut by 5 bases and J by 4 bases, with 11 bases left in between. This CDR3 region has 13 residues. The germline V gene encodes CDR1 LNHDA and CDR2 SQIVND (reference sequence). As to this clone: Its target is unknown.

The receptor comes from a female donor in good health and CMV-seronegative. The sample comprised PBMCs. The rearrangement links TRBV19 to TRBJ2-5; D is unclear. In nucleotides, the CDR3 is TGTGCCAGTAGTGCTAGGCGGCTAGAGACCCAGTACTTC. Translation gives CASSARRLETQYF.